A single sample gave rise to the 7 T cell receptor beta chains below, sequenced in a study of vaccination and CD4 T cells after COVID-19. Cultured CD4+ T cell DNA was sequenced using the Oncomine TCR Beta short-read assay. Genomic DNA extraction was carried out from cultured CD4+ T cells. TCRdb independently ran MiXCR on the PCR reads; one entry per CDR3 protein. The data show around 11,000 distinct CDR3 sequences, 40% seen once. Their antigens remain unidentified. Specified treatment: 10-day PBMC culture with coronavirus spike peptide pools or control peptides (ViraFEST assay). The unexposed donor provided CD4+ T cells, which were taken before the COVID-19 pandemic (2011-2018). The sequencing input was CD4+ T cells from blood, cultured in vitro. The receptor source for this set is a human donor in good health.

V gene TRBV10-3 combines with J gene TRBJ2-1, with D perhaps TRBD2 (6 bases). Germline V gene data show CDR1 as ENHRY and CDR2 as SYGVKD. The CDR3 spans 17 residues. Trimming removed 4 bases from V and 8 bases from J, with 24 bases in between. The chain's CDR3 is CAISGISGVKNNDEQFF. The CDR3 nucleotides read TGTGCCATCAGTGGCATTAGCGGTGTAAAGAACAATGATGAGCAGTTCTTC.

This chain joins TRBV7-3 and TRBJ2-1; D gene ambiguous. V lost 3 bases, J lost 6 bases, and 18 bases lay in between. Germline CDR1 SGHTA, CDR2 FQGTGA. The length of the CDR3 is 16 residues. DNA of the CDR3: TGTGCCAGCAGCTTCGCCCCGTCACAGACTTTCAATGAGCAGTTCTTC. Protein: CASSFAPSQTFNEQFF.

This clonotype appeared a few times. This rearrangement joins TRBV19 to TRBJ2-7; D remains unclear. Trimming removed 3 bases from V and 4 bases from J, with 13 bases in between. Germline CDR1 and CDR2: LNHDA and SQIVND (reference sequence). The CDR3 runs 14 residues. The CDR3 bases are TGTGCCAGTAGTATTCGAGACATTCCGTACGAGCAGTACTTC. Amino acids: CASSIRDIPYEQYF.

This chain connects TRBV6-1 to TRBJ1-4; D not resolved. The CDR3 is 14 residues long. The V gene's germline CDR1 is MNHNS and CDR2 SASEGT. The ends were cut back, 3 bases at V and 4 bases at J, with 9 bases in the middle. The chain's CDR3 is CASSDPWGNEKLFF. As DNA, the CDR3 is TGTGCCAGCAGTGACCCCTGGGGTAATGAAAAACTGTTTTTT.

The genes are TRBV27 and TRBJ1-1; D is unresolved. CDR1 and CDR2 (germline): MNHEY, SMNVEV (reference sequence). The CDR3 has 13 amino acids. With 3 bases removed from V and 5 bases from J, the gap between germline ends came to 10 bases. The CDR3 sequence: CASSLGALTEAFF. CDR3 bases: TGTGCCAGCAGTTTGGGAGCTTTAACTGAAGCTTTCTTT.

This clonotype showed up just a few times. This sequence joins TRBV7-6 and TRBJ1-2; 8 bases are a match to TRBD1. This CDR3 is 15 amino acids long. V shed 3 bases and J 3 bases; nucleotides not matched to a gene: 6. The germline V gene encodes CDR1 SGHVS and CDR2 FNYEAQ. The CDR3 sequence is CASSLEQGGDYGYTF. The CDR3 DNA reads TGTGCCAGCAGCTTGGAACAGGGGGGGGACTATGGCTACACCTTC.

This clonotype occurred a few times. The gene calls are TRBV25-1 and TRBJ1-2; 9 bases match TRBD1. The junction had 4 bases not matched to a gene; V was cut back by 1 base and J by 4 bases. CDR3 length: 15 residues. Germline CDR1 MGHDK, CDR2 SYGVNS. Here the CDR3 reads CASSEFTTGGYGYTF. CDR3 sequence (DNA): TGTGCCAGCAGTGAATTTACGACAGGGGGCTATGGCTACACCTTC.